Presented here are 20 T cell receptor beta chains from one specimen sequenced in a study of immune cell composition in non-small cell lung cancer. Normal lung sampling was at least 3 cm from the tumour, as distant as possible. Sequenced by immunoSEQ multiplex PCR; TCRdb stores in-frame clones only, minus some. The data hold 5,000 to 5,500 clones, with approximately 91% observed a single time. The sample was non-adjacent lung tissue. Receptors originate from a human donor with non-small cell lung cancer. Some clones in this sample may be carry-over from other donors' samples.

The CDR3 region has the DNA TGTGCCAGCAGCTTACTAGCGGGGGGCGTCAATGAGCAGTTCTTC. Its translation: CASSLLAGGVNEQFF. The V and J genes are TRBV11-3 and TRBJ2-1; 11 positions match TRBD2. The CDR3 sequence is 15 residues long. Trimming at V came to 2 bases and at J to 6 bases, leaving 3 bases not matched to a gene. Germline loops: CDR1 SGHNT, CDR2 YENEEA. Full variable domain (missing parts from reference TRBV11-3 and TRBJ2-1): EAGVVQSPRYKIIEKKQPVAFWCNPISGHNTLYWYLQNLGQGPELLIRYENEEAVDDSQLPKDRFSAERLKGVDSTLKIQPAELGDSAVYLCASSLLAGGVNEQFFGPGTRLTVL.

The CDR3 bases are TGTGCTAGTGGGTCGTCCGGGACAGGGGGATATTTT. This translates into CASGSSGTGGYF. V and J are TRBV12-5 and TRBJ2-3; 11 nucleotides line up with TRBD1. This CDR3 has 12 amino acids. The ends lost 6 bases at V and 15 bases at J; junction bases unmatched: 8. From germline, CDR1 is LGHNT and CDR2 FRNRAP.

This clone was seen only a few times. The chain links TRBV27 to TRBJ2-7, with D tentatively TRBD1 (6 bases). V was cut by 8 bases and J by 3 bases, with 20 bases left in between. Germline V gene lookup returns CDR1 MNHEY and CDR2 SMNVEV (reference sequence). This CDR3 has 15 residues. The CDR3 loop reads CASSLVVGADYEQYF. In DNA, the CDR3 is TGTGCCAGCTCCCTGGTCGTGGGGGCCGACTACGAGCAGTACTTC.

The chain combines TRBV25-1 with TRBJ2-5; perhaps TRBD2 as D (5 bases). Germline V gene sequence: CDR1 MGHDK, CDR2 SYGVNS. This CDR3 is 14 amino acids long. V was trimmed by 5 bases and J by 6 bases, leaving 16 bases between them. The CDR3 DNA reads as TGTGCCAGCAGTATTCCGGGATCGGGAAAGACCCAGTACTTC. Protein: CASSIPGSGKTQYF.

The J gene is TRBJ1-2, the V gene TRBV5-1; TRBD1 agrees at 10 bases. CDR1 SGHRS and CDR2 YFSETQ come from the germline V gene. V lost 4 bases to trimming and J lost 6 bases; unmatched junction nucleotides: 6. CDR3 size: 14 residues. CDR3 in amino acids: CASSRTGGIDGYTF. As DNA, the CDR3 is TGCGCCAGCAGCCGGACAGGGGGTATCGATGGCTACACCTTC.

For the CDR3, the DNA is TGTGCCAGCACCCCCAGTAGCGGGACCGGTGAGCAGTTCTTC. It is translated as CASTPSSGTGEQFF. The chain employs TRBV7-2 and TRBJ2-1; 8 positions agree with TRBD2. J lost 9 bases, V lost 7 bases, and 11 bases had no gene match. CDR1 is SGHTA, CDR2 FQGNSA, per germline. This CDR3 has 14 amino acids.

This clone appeared a single time. The CDR3 bases are TGTGCCAGCAGCAAAGAATTTCATCGGGGGACAGGGGCGTCCGGGGCCAACGTCCTGACTTTC. This gives the protein CASSKEFHRGTGASGANVLTF. The gene calls are TRBV21-1 and TRBJ2-6; TRBD1 reflects the table's D call only, with no check against the DNA. TRBV21-1 is a pseudogene segment. The CDR3 sequence is 21 residues long.

The chain employs TRBV11-2 and TRBJ2-2; TRBD1 matches 9 bases. Trimming at V came to 7 bases and at J to 5 bases, leaving 11 bases not matched to a gene. This CDR3 region has 16 residues. Looked up from germline, CDR1 is SGHAT and CDR2 is FQNNGV. CDR3 coding DNA: TGTGCCAGCACCACCGGGACAGGGTCTCAGACCGGGGAGCTGTTTTTT. This sequence encodes CASTTGTGSQTGELFF. Full variable domain (missing parts from reference TRBV11-2 and TRBJ2-2): EAGVAQSPRYKIIEKRQSVAFWCNPISGHATLYWYQQILGQGPKLLIQFQNNGVVDDSQLPKDRFSAERLKGVDSTLKIQPAKLEDSAVYLCASTTGTGSQTGELFFGEGSRLTVL.

V usage is TRBV27 and J usage is TRBJ1-1; D remains unclear. Germline values: CDR1 MNHEY, CDR2 SMNVEV (reference sequence). CDR3 length equals 15 residues. With 7 bases removed from V and 11 bases from J, the gap between germline ends came to 26 bases. The CDR3 region is CASTPLPRVGGFAFF. The CDR3 DNA is TGTGCCAGCACGCCCCTACCGAGGGTCGGCGGGTTTGCTTTCTTT.

This clone was recorded a few times. This chain uses TRBV4-2 with TRBJ2-2, with D unclear. V lost 0 bases and J lost 1, with 9 bases in between. The CDR3 sequence is 16 residues long. Looked up from germline, CDR1 is LGHNA and CDR2 is YNFKEQ. The CDR3 spells CASSQELRRNTGELFF. The CDR3 DNA reads TGTGCCAGCAGCCAAGAACTCCGGAGGAACACCGGGGAGCTGTTTTTT.

The rearrangement links TRBV6-4 to TRBJ2-2; 8 nucleotides match TRBD2. Per the germline V gene, CDR1 is MRHNA and CDR2 is SNTAGT. Losses at the gene ends were 7 bases for V and 7 bases for J; bases not matched to a gene: 23. The CDR3 consists of 19 residues. In DNA form, the CDR3 reads TGTGCCAGCAACCCCCACCCGATCCCCGCAGCGGGGGAGATCGGGGAGCTGTTTTTT. Translating it yields CASNPHPIPAAGEIGELFF.

The J gene is TRBJ2-7, the V gene TRBV29-1; 11 bases map to TRBD1. The trim removed 4 bases at V and 5 bases at J, leaving 7 bases unmatched. Germline CDR1 and CDR2: SQVTM and ANQGSEA. The CDR3 consists of 14 residues. CDR3 region: CSVAIGQGANEQYF. The CDR3 bases are TGCAGCGTTGCCATCGGACAGGGGGCCAACGAGCAGTACTTC.

The V call is TRBV11-2, the J call TRBJ2-7, with D possibly TRBD2 on 5 matching bases. V gave up 3 bases and J gave up 7 bases, with 13 bases separating them. This CDR3 is 13 amino acids long. The germline gives CDR1 SGHAT, CDR2 FQNNGV. The CDR3 DNA reads TGTGCCAGCAGCTTTACTAGTCGCGGGGAGCAGTACTTC. Protein product: CASSFTSRGEQYF.

A word on this clone: Mismatch with germline at one junction end may stem from a read error. Written as DNA, the CDR3 is TGTGCCAGCAGCTCTGACAGGGTCCAGGTCTTT. This sequence encodes CASSSDRVQVF. The J gene is TRBJ2-3, the V gene TRBV7-9; 7 positions match TRBD1. The CDR3 sequence is 11 residues long. Germline V lookup: CDR1 SEHNR, CDR2 FQNEAQ (reference sequence). Supplemented by reference TRBV7-9 and TRBJ2-3, the full variable domain reads DTGVSQNPRHKITKRGQNVTFRCDPISEHNRLYWYRQTLGQGPEFLTYFQNEAQLEKSRLLSDRFSAERPKGSFSTLEIQRTEQGDSAMYLCASSSDRVQVFGPGTRLTVL.

This chain connects TRBV19 to TRBJ2-1, with D possibly being TRBD2 (5 bases). CDR3 length equals 13 residues. CDR1 is LNHDA and CDR2 is SQIVND in the germline V gene (reference sequence). V dropped 5 bases and J dropped 4 bases, with 9 bases sitting between them. Here the CDR3 reads CASSPRGYNEQFF. The CDR3 DNA is TGTGCCAGTAGTCCCCGGGGATACAATGAGCAGTTCTTC.

The sample holds a few counts of this clone. This chain links TRBV5-6 with TRBJ2-1, with TRBD2 matching over 9 bases. CDR1 and CDR2 (germline): SGHDT, YYEEEE. There are 15 residues in the CDR3. Losses at the gene ends were 2 bases for V and 3 bases for J; bases not matched to a gene: 3. CDR3 region: CASSFGAGGYNEQFF. Here the CDR3 DNA reads TGTGCCAGCAGCTTTGGAGCGGGGGGCTACAATGAGCAGTTCTTC.

This clone is classed as large. This sequence joins TRBV6-1 and TRBJ2-1; no clear D. The V end was cut by 7 bases, the J end by 9 bases, with 13 bases between. Germline V gene data show CDR1 as MNHNS and CDR2 as SASEGT. This CDR3 has 12 residues. Here the CDR3 reads CASTLIESEQFF. CDR3 nucleotide sequence: TGTGCCAGCACATTGATCGAGAGTGAGCAGTTCTTC.

The chain links TRBV2 to TRBJ2-5; 7 positions match TRBD2. Germline loops: CDR1 SNHLY, CDR2 FYNNEI. V was clipped by 1 base and J by 7 bases; unmatched bases: 3. The CDR3 loop spans 13 amino acids. CDR3 protein: CASSEVLAGTQYF. The CDR3 DNA reads TGTGCCAGCAGTGAAGTATTAGCGGGGACCCAGTACTTC.

CDR3 loop: CASSSDRGTGYTF. For the CDR3, the DNA is TGTGCCAGCAGTTCGGACAGGGGTACTGGCTACACCTTC. The chain joins TRBV6-6 to TRBJ1-2, with 9 bases fitting TRBD1. This CDR3 spans 13 amino acids. V gave up 4 bases and J gave up 7 bases; unmatched junction bases: 4. Germline lookup yields CDR1 MNHNY and CDR2 SVGAGI (reference sequence).

V usage is TRBV27 and J usage is TRBJ1-1, with D possibly being TRBD1 (5 bases). The CDR3 has 14 amino acids. Trimming took 0 bases from V and 10 from J, leaving 15 bases between them. Germline CDR1 reads MNHEY; CDR2 reads SMNVEV (reference sequence). CDR3 sequence: CASSLSGAAGGAFF. The CDR3 region has the DNA TGTGCCAGCAGTTTATCAGGGGCTGCCGGGGGAGCTTTCTTT.